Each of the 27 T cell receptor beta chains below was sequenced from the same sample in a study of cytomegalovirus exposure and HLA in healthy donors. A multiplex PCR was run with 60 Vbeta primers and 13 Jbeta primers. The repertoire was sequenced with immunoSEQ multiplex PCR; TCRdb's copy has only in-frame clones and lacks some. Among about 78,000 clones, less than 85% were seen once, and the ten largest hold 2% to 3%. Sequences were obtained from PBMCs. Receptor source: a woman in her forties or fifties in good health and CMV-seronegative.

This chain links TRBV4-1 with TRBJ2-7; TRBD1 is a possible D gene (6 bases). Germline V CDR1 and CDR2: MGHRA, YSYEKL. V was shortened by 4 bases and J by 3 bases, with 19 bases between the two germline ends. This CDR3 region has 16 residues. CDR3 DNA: TGCGCCAGCAGCCCCAGGTCGGACAGAGTTTTCTACGAGCAGTACGTC. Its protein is CASSPRSDRVFYEQYV.

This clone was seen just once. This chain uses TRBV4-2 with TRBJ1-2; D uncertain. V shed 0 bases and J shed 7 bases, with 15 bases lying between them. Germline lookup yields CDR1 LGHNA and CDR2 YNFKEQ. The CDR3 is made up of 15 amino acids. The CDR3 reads CASSQDLGAGLGYTF. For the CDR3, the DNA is TGTGCCAGCAGCCAAGATCTAGGTGCAGGACTTGGCTACACCTTC.

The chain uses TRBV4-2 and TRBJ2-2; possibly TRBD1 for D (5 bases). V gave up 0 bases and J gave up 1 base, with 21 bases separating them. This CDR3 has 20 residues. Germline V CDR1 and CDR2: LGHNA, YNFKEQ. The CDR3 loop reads CASSQDQGLDANWNTGELFF. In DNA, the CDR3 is TGTGCCAGCAGCCAAGATCAGGGCCTCGACGCGAACTGGAACACCGGGGAGCTGTTTTTT.

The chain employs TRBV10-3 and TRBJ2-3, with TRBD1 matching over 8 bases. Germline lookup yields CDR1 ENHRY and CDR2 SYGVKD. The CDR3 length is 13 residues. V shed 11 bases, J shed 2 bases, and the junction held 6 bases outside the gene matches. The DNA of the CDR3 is TGTGCCTCCCGGGACAGGTACACAGATACGCAGTATTTT. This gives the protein CASRDRYTDTQYF.

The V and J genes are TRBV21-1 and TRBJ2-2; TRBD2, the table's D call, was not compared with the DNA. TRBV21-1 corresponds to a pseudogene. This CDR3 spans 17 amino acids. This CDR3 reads CASSDSSDSTRAGELFF. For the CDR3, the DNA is TGTGCCAGCAGCGACTCGAGTGACTCCACTAGAGCCGGGGAGCTGTTTTTT.

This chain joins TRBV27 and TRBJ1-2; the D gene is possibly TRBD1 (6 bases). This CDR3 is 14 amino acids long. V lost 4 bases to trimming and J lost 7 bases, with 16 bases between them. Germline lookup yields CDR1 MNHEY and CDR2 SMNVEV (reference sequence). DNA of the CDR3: TGTGCCAGCAGTTCCCTTGGGGGGGCGGGTGGCTACACCTTC. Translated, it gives CASSSLGGAGGYTF.

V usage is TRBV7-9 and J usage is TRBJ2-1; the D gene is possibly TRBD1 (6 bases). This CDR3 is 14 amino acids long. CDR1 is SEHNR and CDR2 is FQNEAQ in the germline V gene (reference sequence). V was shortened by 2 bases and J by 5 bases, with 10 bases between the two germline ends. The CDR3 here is CASSLTQGNNEQFF. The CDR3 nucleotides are TGTGCCAGCAGCTTAACACAGGGAAACAATGAGCAGTTCTTC.

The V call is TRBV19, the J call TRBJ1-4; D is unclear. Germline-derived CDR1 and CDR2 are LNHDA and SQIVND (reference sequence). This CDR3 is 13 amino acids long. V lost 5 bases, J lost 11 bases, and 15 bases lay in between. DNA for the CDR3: TGTGCCAGTAGTTCCGAGCCAGGCCGGAAACTGTTTTTT. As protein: CASSSEPGRKLFF. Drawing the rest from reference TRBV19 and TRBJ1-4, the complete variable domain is DGGITQSPKYLFRKEGQNVTLSCEQNLNHDAMYWYRQDPGQGLRLIYYSQIVNDFQKGDIAEGYSVSREKKESFPLTVTSAQKNPTAFYLCASSSEPGRKLFFGSGTQLSVL.

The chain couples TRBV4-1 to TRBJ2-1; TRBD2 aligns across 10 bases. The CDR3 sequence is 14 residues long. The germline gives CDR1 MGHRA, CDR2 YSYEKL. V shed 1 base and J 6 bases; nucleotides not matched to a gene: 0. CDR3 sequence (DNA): TGCGCCAGCAGCCAAGGACTAGCGGGCAATGAGCAGTTCTTC. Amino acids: CASSQGLAGNEQFF.

The CDR3 spells CASSIRQGNQPQHF. As DNA, the CDR3 is TGTGCCAGTAGTATCAGACAGGGTAATCAGCCCCAGCATTTT. The rearrangement links TRBV19 to TRBJ1-5; 7 positions match TRBD1. This CDR3 region has 14 residues. V was clipped by 3 bases and J by 4 bases; unmatched bases: 3. Germline values: CDR1 LNHDA, CDR2 SQIVND (reference sequence).

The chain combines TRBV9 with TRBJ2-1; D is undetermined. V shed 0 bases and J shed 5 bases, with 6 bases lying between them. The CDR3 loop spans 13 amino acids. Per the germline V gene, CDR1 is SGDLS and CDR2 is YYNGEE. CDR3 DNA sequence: TGTGCCAGCAGCGTAGTCCCGGACAATGAGCAGTTCTTC. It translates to CASSVVPDNEQFF.

The CDR3 DNA reads as TGTGCCAGCAGTTACTCTCCAGGGACCGGGGAGCTGTTTTTT. Protein product: CASSYSPGTGELFF. V and J are TRBV6-6 and TRBJ2-2; weak D call: TRBD1 (5 bases). Germline V gene data show CDR1 as MNHNY and CDR2 as SVGAGI (reference sequence). Trimming removed 0 bases from V and 5 bases from J, with 7 bases in between. This CDR3 has 14 amino acids.

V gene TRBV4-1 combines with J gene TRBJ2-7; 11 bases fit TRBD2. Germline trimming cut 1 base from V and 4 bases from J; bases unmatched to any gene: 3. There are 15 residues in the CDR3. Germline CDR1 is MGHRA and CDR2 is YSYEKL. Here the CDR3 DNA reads TGCGCCAGCAGCCAAGCTGGGACTAGCGGATACGAGCAGTACTTC. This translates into CASSQAGTSGYEQYF.

CDR3 DNA: TGCGCCAGCAGCTTACTGGACCCGGGGACTGAAGCTTTCTTT. Translating gives CASSLLDPGTEAFF. The chain uses TRBV5-1 and TRBJ1-1; D not certain. The CDR3 consists of 14 residues. Trimming took 2 bases from V and 5 from J, leaving 13 bases between them. Germline assignment: CDR1 SGHRS and CDR2 YFSETQ. Combining the CDR3 with reference TRBV5-1 and TRBJ1-1 gives the whole variable domain KAGVTQTPRYLIKTRGQQVTLSCSPISGHRSVSWYQQTPGQGLQFLFEYFSETQRNKGNFPGRFSGRQFSNSRSEMNVSTLELGDSALYLCASSLLDPGTEAFFGQGTRLTVV.

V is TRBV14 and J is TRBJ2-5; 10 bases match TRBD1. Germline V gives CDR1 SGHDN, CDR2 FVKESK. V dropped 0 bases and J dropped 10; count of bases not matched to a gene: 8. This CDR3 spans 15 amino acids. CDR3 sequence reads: CASSQETGGPPGQYF. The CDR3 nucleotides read TGTGCCAGCAGCCAAGAGACAGGGGGCCCCCCTGGCCAGTACTTC. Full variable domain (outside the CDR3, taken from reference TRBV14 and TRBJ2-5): EAGVTQFPSHSVIEKGQTVTLRCDPISGHDNLYWYRRVMGKEIKFLLHFVKESKQDESGMPNNRFLAERTGGTYSTLKVQPAELEDSGVYFCASSQETGGPPGQYFGPGTRLLVL.

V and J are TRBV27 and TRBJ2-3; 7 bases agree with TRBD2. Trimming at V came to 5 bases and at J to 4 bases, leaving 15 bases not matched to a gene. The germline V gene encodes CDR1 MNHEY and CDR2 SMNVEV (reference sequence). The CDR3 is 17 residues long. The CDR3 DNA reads TGTGCCAGCAGTCCCCACCAAGAGGGAGGGATGGCAGATACGCAGTATTTT. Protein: CASSPHQEGGMADTQYF.

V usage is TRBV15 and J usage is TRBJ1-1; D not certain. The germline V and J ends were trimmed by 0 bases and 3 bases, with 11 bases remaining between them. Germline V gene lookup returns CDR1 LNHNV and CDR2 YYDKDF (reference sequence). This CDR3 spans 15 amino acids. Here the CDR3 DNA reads TGTGCCACCAGCAGAGATCGCCCGTCAGACACTGAAGCTTTCTTT. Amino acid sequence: CATSRDRPSDTEAFF.

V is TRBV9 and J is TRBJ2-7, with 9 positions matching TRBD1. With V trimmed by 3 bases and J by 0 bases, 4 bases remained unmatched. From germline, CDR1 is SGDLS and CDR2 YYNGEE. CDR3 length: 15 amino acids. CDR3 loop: CASSAGTGSSYEQYV. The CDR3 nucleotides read TGTGCCAGCAGCGCTGGGACAGGGAGCTCCTACGAGCAGTACGTC.

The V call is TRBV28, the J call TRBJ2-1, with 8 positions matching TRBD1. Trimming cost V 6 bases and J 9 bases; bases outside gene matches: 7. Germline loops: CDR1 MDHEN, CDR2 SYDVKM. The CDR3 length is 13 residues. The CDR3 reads CASRGQGAVEQFF. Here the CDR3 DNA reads TGTGCCAGCAGGGGGCAGGGGGCGGTTGAGCAGTTCTTC.

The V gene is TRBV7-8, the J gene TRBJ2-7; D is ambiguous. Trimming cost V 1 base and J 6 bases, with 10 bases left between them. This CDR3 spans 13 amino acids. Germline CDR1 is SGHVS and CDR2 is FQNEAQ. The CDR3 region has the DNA TGTGCCAGCAGCTTAGGTCTAGAAGGCGAGCAGTACTTC. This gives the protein CASSLGLEGEQYF.

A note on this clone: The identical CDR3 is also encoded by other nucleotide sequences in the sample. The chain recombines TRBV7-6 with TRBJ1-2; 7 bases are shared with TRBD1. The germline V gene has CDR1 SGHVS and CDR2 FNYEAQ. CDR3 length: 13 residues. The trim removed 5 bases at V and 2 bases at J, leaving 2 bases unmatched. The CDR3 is CASSPTGNYGYTF. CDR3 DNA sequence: TGTGCCAGCAGCCCGACAGGGAACTATGGCTACACCTTC. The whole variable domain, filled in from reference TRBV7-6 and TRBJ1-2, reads GAGVSQSPRYKVTKRGQDVALRCDPISGHVSLYWYRQALGQGPEFLTYFNYEAQQDKSGLPNDRFSAERPEGSISTLTIQRTEQRDSAMYRCASSPTGNYGYTFGSGTRLTVV.

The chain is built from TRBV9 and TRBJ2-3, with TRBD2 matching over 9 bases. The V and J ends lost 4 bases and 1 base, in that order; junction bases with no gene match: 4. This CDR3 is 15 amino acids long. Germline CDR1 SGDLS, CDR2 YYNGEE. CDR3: CASSPAGGRTDTQYF. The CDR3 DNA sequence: TGTGCCAGCAGCCCAGCGGGAGGACGCACAGATACGCAGTATTTT.

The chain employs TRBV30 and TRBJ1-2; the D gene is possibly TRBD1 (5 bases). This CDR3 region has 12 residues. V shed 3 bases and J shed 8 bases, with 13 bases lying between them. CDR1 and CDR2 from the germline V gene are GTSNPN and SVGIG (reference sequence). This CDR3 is CAWRGSKGGYTF. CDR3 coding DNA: TGTGCCTGGAGAGGATCGAAGGGGGGCTACACCTTC.

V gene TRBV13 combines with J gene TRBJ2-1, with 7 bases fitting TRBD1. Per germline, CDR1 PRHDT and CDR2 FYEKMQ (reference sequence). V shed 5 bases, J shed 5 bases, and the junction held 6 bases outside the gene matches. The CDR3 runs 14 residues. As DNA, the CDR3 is TGTGCCAGCAGCACAGGGGATTTCGACAATGAGCAGTTCTTC. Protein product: CASSTGDFDNEQFF.

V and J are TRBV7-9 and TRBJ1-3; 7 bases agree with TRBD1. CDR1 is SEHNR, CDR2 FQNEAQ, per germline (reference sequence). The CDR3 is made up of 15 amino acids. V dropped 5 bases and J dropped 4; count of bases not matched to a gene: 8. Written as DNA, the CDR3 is TGTGCCAGCAGCGGAGACAGGGCGGCCGGAAACACCATATATTTT. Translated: CASSGDRAAGNTIYF.

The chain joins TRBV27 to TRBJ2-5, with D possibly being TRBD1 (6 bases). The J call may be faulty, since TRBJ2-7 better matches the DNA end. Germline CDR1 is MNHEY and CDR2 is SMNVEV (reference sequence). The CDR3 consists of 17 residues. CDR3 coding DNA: TGTGCCAGCAGTCCAGACTTCAGGGGTCCACTACTTTACGAGCAGTACTTC. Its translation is CASSPDFRGPLLYEQYF.

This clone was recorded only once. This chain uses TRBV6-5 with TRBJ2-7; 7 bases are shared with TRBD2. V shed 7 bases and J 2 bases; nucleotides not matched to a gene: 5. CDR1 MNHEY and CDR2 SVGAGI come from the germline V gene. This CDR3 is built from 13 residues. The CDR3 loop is CASISGVTYEQYF. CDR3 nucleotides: TGTGCCAGCATCAGCGGGGTCACCTACGAGCAGTACTTC.